The rows below give T cell receptor beta chains drawn from one sample of a study of shared clonotypes between healthy human individuals. Here immunoSEQ multiplex PCR was the method, and the copy in TCRdb shows in-frame clones only, minus some. The table has about 2.4 million clones, roughly 92% seen once. Sample: naive CD4+ T cells sorted from blood. The receptors come from a man aged 18 to 35 in good health. Both conserved end residues are part of each CDR3. Fields, in order: V gene, clone size, CDR3 length, J gene, D gene, CDR3 protein, CDR3 DNA. A D gene is named only where the DNA matches it firmly. Clone size appears in some rows only: once, few, many, or a class for an expanded clone.

>TRBV30|.|14|TRBJ2-1|TRBD2
CAWSVVAGVNEQFF
TGTGCCTGGAGTGTGGTAGCGGGGGTCAATGAGCAGTTCTTC
>TRBV5-6|.|15|TRBJ1-3|.
CASSYLQRAGNTIYF
TGTGCCAGCAGCTATCTACAGAGAGCTGGAAACACCATATATTTT
>TRBV18|.|15|TRBJ1-3|TRBD1
CASSTGGLPGNTIYF
TGTGCCAGCTCGACAGGGGGATTGCCCGGAAACACCATATATTTT
>TRBV6-5|.|11|TRBJ1-1|.
CASGRQSKAFF
TGTGCCAGCGGAAGGCAGTCAAAAGCTTTCTTT
>TRBV19|once|19|TRBJ2-6|TRBD1
CASSQWRMDRSSGANVLTF
TGTGCCAGTAGTCAATGGAGGATGGACAGGAGCTCTGGGGCCAACGTCCTGACTTTC
>TRBV5-1|.|14|TRBJ2-7|.
CASSLGQGVYEQYF
TGCGCCAGCAGCTTAGGTCAGGGAGTCTACGAGCAGTACTTC
>TRBV5-1|.|17|TRBJ2-7|TRBD2
CASSLEGSGGRTYEQYF
TGCGCCAGCAGCTTGGAAGGTAGCGGGGGGAGGACCTACGAGCAGTACTTC
>TRBV6-5|once|14|TRBJ2-5|.
CASSSTTGRETQYF
TGTGCCAGCAGTTCCACCACAGGGCGGGAGACCCAGTACTTC
>TRBV4-1|few|16|TRBJ2-7|TRBD2
CASSQGRTSGSWEQYF
TGCGCCAGCAGCCAGGGTCGGACTAGCGGGAGCTGGGAGCAGTACTTC
>TRBV7-6|.|13|TRBJ1-1|.
CASSMTENTEAFF
TGTGCCAGCAGCATGACCGAGAACACTGAAGCTTTCTTT
>TRBV5-1|.|14|TRBJ2-3|TRBD1
CASSRQGSTDTQYF
TGCGCCAGCAGCAGACAGGGTAGCACAGATACGCAGTATTTT
>TRBV10-3|.|15|TRBJ1-2|.
CAISSGPPLTYGYTF
TGTGCCATCAGCTCCGGTCCCCCCTTAACTTATGGCTACACCTTC
>TRBV2|.|14|TRBJ2-3|.
CASRETTSTDTQYF
TGTGCCAGCAGGGAGACAACTAGCACAGATACGCAGTATTTT
>TRBV10-1|few|12|TRBJ2-7|.
CASSDGGPGQYF
TGCGCCAGCAGTGATGGGGGGCCCGGGCAGTACTTC
>TRBV30|.|14|TRBJ2-5|TRBD2
CAYTGTNWGETQYF
TGTGCCTATACCGGGACTAACTGGGGAGAGACCCAGTACTTC
>TRBV15|.|14|TRBJ2-1|.
CATSREDPVNEQFF
TGTGCCACCAGCAGAGAAGACCCGGTCAATGAGCAGTTCTTC
>TRBV13|.|18|TRBJ1-5|TRBD1
CASSLLGGQGGISQPQHF
TGTGCCAGCAGCTTATTGGGAGGACAGGGGGGGATTAGTCAGCCCCAGCATTTT
>TRBV6-5|.|14|TRBJ1-2|.
CASSYSQGGYGYTF
TGTGCCAGCAGTTACTCACAGGGAGGCTATGGCTACACCTTC
>TRBV21-1|.|13|TRBJ2-1|.
CASSVRTARGKIF
TGTGCCAGCAGCGTCCGGACAGCCCGCGGAAAAATCTTC
>TRBV30|.|15|TRBJ1-2|TRBD1
CAWSVRGTGGDSYTF
TGTGCCTGGAGTGTAAGAGGGACAGGGGGCGATAGCTACACCTTC
>TRBV20-1|.|11|TRBJ2-7|.
CSVGPHQKQYF
TGCAGTGTAGGACCCCACCAAAAGCAGTACTTC
>TRBV19|.|14|TRBJ2-1|.
CASREGWGGDEQFF
TGTGCCAGTAGAGAGGGATGGGGGGGCGATGAGCAGTTCTTC
>TRBV4-3|.|12|TRBJ2-7|.
CASRGQGYEQYF
TGCGCCAGCAGGGGCCAGGGCTACGAGCAGTACTTC
>TRBV18|.|17|TRBJ2-1|TRBD2
CASSPLPTGTTYNEQFF
TGTGCCAGCTCACCCCTTCCTACGGGGACTACTTACAATGAGCAGTTCTTC
>TRBV4-3|.|15|TRBJ1-4|TRBD1
CASSATGVGEEKLFF
TGCGCCAGCAGCGCTACAGGGGTCGGGGAGGAAAAACTGTTTTTT
>TRBV7-2|.|11|TRBJ2-3|.
CASQSTDTQYF
TGTGCCAGCCAAAGCACAGATACGCAGTATTTT
>TRBV7-2|.|16|TRBJ2-1|TRBD2
CASTDGTSGSYNEQFF
TGTGCCAGCACCGACGGGACTAGCGGGAGCTACAATGAGCAGTTCTTC
>TRBV19|.|14|TRBJ1-4|TRBD1
CASSIIRQGEKLFF
TGTGCCAGTAGCATTATCCGACAGGGGGAAAAACTGTTTTTT
>TRBV19|.|15|TRBJ1-5|TRBD1
CASSSGTVSNQPQHF
TGTGCCAGTAGTAGTGGGACAGTAAGCAATCAGCCCCAGCATTTT
>TRBV14|.|13|TRBJ2-7|.
CASSPLGLREQYF
TGTGCCAGCAGCCCCCTAGGCCTCCGCGAGCAGTACTTC
>TRBV30|.|12|TRBJ2-7|.
CAWGHDVYEQYF
TGTGCCTGGGGACACGATGTATACGAGCAGTACTTC
>TRBV6-5|.|16|TRBJ2-7|.
CASSYSYLDRSYEQYF
TGTGCCAGCAGTTACTCCTATTTGGACAGATCTTACGAGCAGTACTTC
>TRBV29-1|.|14|TRBJ2-2|TRBD1
CSVDRGRNTGELFF
TGCAGCGTCGACAGGGGGAGGAACACCGGGGAGCTGTTTTTT
>TRBV5-1|few|11|TRBJ1-2|.
CASSLEGGYTF
TGCGCCAGCAGCTTGGAGGGAGGCTACACCTTC
>TRBV11-3|.|14|TRBJ1-3|.
CASSKDSSGNTIYF
TGTGCCAGCTCGAAAGACTCCTCTGGAAACACCATATATTTT
>TRBV5-1|once|15|TRBJ2-1|TRBD2
CASGNPSGSYNEQFF
TGCGCCAGCGGAAACCCTAGCGGGAGTTACAATGAGCAGTTCTTC
>TRBV14|.|15|TRBJ2-1|.
CASSSGSVYYNEQFF
TGTGCCAGCAGCTCCGGGAGCGTTTACTACAATGAGCAGTTCTTC
>TRBV6-6|.|15|TRBJ2-7|.
CASTLETGSFREQYF
TGTGCCAGCACCCTCGAGACGGGTTCCTTCCGCGAGCAGTACTTC
>TRBV12-5|.|16|TRBJ2-1|TRBD2
CASGPTGLAGMSEQFF
TGTGCTAGTGGTCCAACTGGACTAGCGGGAATGAGTGAGCAGTTCTTC
>TRBV7-2|.|14|TRBJ2-3|.
CASTTAAGTDTQYF
TGTGCCAGCACCACAGCGGCTGGCACAGATACGCAGTATTTT
>TRBV4-2|once|17|TRBJ1-1|TRBD1
CASSQAFSQGRATEAFF
TGTGCCAGCAGCCAAGCTTTCTCACAGGGGCGGGCCACTGAAGCTTTCTTT
>TRBV6-6|.|15|TRBJ1-6|.
CASSYSQGWNSPLHF
TGTGCCAGCAGTTACTCGCAAGGGTGGAATTCACCCCTCCACTTT
>TRBV5-1|.|18|TRBJ2-3|TRBD1
CASSLAVGQAGGPDTQYF
TGCGCCAGCAGCTTGGCAGTAGGACAGGCTGGAGGACCAGATACGCAGTATTTT